The next 20 T cell receptor beta chains were all read from a single sample in a study of response to subunit inactivated influenza vaccine. From the RT-PCR reads, TCRdb called clonotypes with MiXCR, one entry per CDR3 protein. The table lists more than 200,000 distinct CDR3 sequences, 10% to 15% of them singletons, with approximately 7.8% in the top ten. This specimen consisted of non-naive T cells sorted from PBMCs, obtained 14 to 15 days before vaccination. These receptors were collected from a man aged 45 to 65 who received an inactivated influenza vaccine.

There are many counts of this clonotype. The V gene is TRBV5-6, the J gene TRBJ2-1; TRBD1 agrees at 8 bases. The ends lost 0 bases at V and 9 bases at J; junction bases unmatched: 14. This CDR3 has 17 residues. CDR1 is SGHDT, CDR2 YYEEEE, per germline. The CDR3: CASSLAKSQGATGEQFF. The CDR3 DNA reads as TGTGCCAGCAGCTTGGCCAAGTCGCAGGGGGCAACGGGTGAGCAGTTCTTC.

This clonotype was picked up a small number of times. The chain carries TRBV7-6 and TRBJ2-7; 9 nucleotides line up with TRBD1. Germline CDR1 SGHVS, CDR2 FNYEAQ. The CDR3 covers 14 residues. V lost 5 bases to trimming and J lost 7 bases; unmatched junction nucleotides: 9. The CDR3 loop reads CASSLGTGTGEQYF. The DNA of the CDR3 is TGTGCCAGCAGCCTAGGGACAGGGACGGGGGAGCAGTACTTC.

This clonotype turned up a few times. The genes are TRBV20-1 and TRBJ1-6; D may be TRBD1 (6 bases). The germline V gene has CDR1 DFQATT and CDR2 SNEGSKA (reference sequence). This CDR3 is built from 16 residues. V was clipped by 5 bases and J by 10 bases, with 24 bases between them. The CDR3 reads CSAAPGGAIRLSPLHF. The CDR3 DNA sequence: TGCAGTGCTGCCCCGGGGGGGGCGATTCGTTTGTCACCCCTCCACTTT.

In this sample, this clonotype turned up many times. The rearrangement uses TRBV29-1 and TRBJ2-2, with D maybe TRBD2 (5 bases). The V gene's germline CDR1 is SQVTM and CDR2 ANQGSEA. Deletions cut 1 base from V and 0 bases from J, with 12 bases between. The CDR3 is 16 residues long. DNA for the CDR3: TGCAGCGTTGAAGTGTCCAGCGGTCCGAACACCGGGGAGCTGTTTTTT. It specifies CSVEVSSGPNTGELFF.

J is TRBJ2-1 and V is TRBV28; 7 nucleotides agree with TRBD2. V shed 2 bases and J 2 bases; nucleotides not matched to a gene: 3. Germline-derived CDR1 and CDR2 are MDHEN and SYDVKM. This CDR3 has 15 residues. CDR3: CASSLSSGPYNEQFF. The DNA for the CDR3 is TGTGCCAGCAGTTTAAGTAGCGGGCCCTACAATGAGCAGTTCTTC.

In its sample, this clonotype was seen many times. J is TRBJ1-6 and V is TRBV10-3; TRBD1 is a possible D gene (6 bases). The CDR3 runs 13 residues. Trimming left V 8 bases short and J 8 bases short, with 13 bases between. Per the germline V gene, CDR1 is ENHRY and CDR2 is SYGVKD. The CDR3 DNA reads TGTGCCATCTCCCAGGACAGAGATTCACCCCTCCACTTT. Protein sequence: CAISQDRDSPLHF.

This clonotype has just one count. The V and J genes are TRBV2 and TRBJ2-3, with 7 nucleotides matching TRBD2. The CDR3 consists of 15 residues. Unmatched junction bases numbered 7, after V lost 7 bases and J lost 0 bases. Germline CDR1 reads SNHLY; CDR2 reads FYNNEI. CDR3 sequence reads: CASTRRDYSTDTQYF. CDR3 sequence (DNA): TGTGCCAGCACAAGACGGGACTACAGCACAGATACGCAGTATTTT.

The V call is TRBV2, the J call TRBJ2-1; D tentatively reads TRBD1 or TRBD2 (7 bases each). Per the germline V gene, CDR1 is SNHLY and CDR2 is FYNNEI. Trimming removed 8 bases from V and 1 base from J, with 12 bases in between. This CDR3 comprises 14 residues. The CDR3 reads CASQGGGSYNEQFF. DNA for the CDR3: TGTGCCAGCCAGGGGGGGGGATCCTACAATGAGCAGTTCTTC.

This clonotype was detected once. This chain links TRBV5-6 with TRBJ2-4, with 9 positions matching TRBD2. Germline CDR1 is SGHDT and CDR2 is YYEEEE. J gave up 3 bases and V 1 base, and 8 bases lay outside the gene matches. The CDR3 is made up of 17 amino acids. The DNA for the CDR3 is TGTGCCAGCAGCTTGACCTTAGCGGGAGCTGGCAAAAACATTCAGTACTTC. It codes for CASSLTLAGAGKNIQYF. Drawing the rest from reference TRBV5-6 and TRBJ2-4, the complete variable domain is DAGVTQSPTHLIKTRGQQVTLRCSPKSGHDTVSWYQQALGQGPQFIFQYYEEEERQRGNFPDRFSGHQFPNYSSELNVNALLLGDSALYLCASSLTLAGAGKNIQYFGAGTRLSVL.

This clonotype was observed a handful of times. The CDR3 loop is CASSLGVKLQETQYF. CDR3 nucleotide sequence: TGTGCCAGCAGCTTAGGGGTGAAACTACAAGAGACCCAGTACTTC. The chain recombines TRBV7-2 with TRBJ2-5; D gene ambiguous. The CDR3 has 15 amino acids. V lost 1 base and J lost 2, with 11 bases in between. Germline loops: CDR1 SGHTA, CDR2 FQGNSA.

The chain uses TRBV12-3 or TRBV12-4 and TRBJ2-1; the match to TRBD1 covers 7 bases. V was pared by 5 bases and J by 6 bases, with 4 bases of the junction left unmatched. CDR3 length equals 13 residues. CDR3 amino acids: CASSRQGFNEQFF. CDR3 bases: TGTGCCAGCAGTCGACAGGGATTCAATGAGCAGTTCTTC.

This clonotype was seen ten or more times. V and J are TRBV10-2 and TRBJ2-3; D not resolved. From germline, CDR1 is WSHSY and CDR2 SAAADI. With 3 bases removed from V and 6 bases from J, the gap between germline ends came to 13 bases. There are 14 residues in the CDR3. The CDR3, as DNA: TGCGCCAGCAGTGAAGTCCATCTGACGGATACGCAGTATTTT. It codes for CASSEVHLTDTQYF.

The rearrangement joins TRBV20-1 to TRBJ1-4; D is ambiguous. Germline CDR1 is DFQATT and CDR2 is SNEGSKA (reference sequence). V shed 1 base and J shed 9 bases, with 15 bases lying between them. This CDR3 region has 14 residues. CDR3 protein: CSARAPRPPQKLFF. In DNA form, the CDR3 reads TGCAGTGCTAGAGCCCCGAGGCCTCCCCAAAAACTGTTTTTT.

The chain combines TRBV28 with TRBJ1-2; 12 bases map to TRBD1. V shed 5 bases, J shed 6 bases, and the junction held 16 bases outside the gene matches. The CDR3 spans 18 residues. Germline CDR1 MDHEN, CDR2 SYDVKM. The DNA of the CDR3 is TGTGCCAGCAGTCCTCCCCGGGACAGGGGGCGAATTGGGAATGGCTACACCTTC. Protein: CASSPPRDRGRIGNGYTF.

This clonotype was found many times. The V call is TRBV6-4, the J call TRBJ1-1, with TRBD1 identical over 7 bases. Germline assignment: CDR1 MRHNA and CDR2 SNTAGT. V dropped 5 bases and J dropped 0; count of bases not matched to a gene: 3. The length of the CDR3 is 14 residues. CDR3 amino acids: CASSPGGVNTEAFF. CDR3 coding DNA: TGTGCCAGCAGTCCAGGGGGGGTGAACACTGAAGCTTTCTTT.

This clonotype was seen repeatedly, ten times or more. V is TRBV12-3 or TRBV12-4 and J is TRBJ2-1; a weak D match, TRBD2 (5 bases). V was clipped by 3 bases and J by 3 bases, with 6 bases between them. The CDR3 loop spans 13 amino acids. The CDR3 sequence is CASSFGDYNEQFF. CDR3 in DNA: TGTGCCAGCAGTTTCGGGGACTACAATGAGCAGTTCTTC.

This clonotype came up a few times. The V and J genes are TRBV7-9 and TRBJ2-1; unclear D gene. The CDR3 loop spans 16 amino acids. Germline V lookup: CDR1 SEHNR, CDR2 FQNEAQ (reference sequence). V was clipped by 4 bases and J by 3 bases, with 16 bases between them. The CDR3 spells CASSSTERYGYNEQFF. The CDR3 DNA is TGTGCCAGCAGCTCCACGGAGCGATATGGCTACAATGAGCAGTTCTTC.

The CDR3 coding sequence is TGTGCCAGCAGCCTACCGGGGAGAGGCGCAGATACGCAGTATTTT. It encodes CASSLPGRGADTQYF. The J gene is TRBJ2-3, the V gene TRBV7-2; possibly TRBD2 for D (5 bases). This CDR3 comprises 15 residues. The germline V gene has CDR1 SGHTA and CDR2 FQGNSA. Deletions cut 5 bases from V and 4 bases from J, with 16 bases between.

This clonotype was recorded a few times. The genes are TRBV5-4 and TRBJ2-2, with D maybe TRBD2 (7 bases). This CDR3 is 15 amino acids long. Per germline, CDR1 SGHNT and CDR2 YYREEE (reference sequence). Trimming shortened V by 0 bases and J by 5 bases, and 11 bases separated the two germline ends. The CDR3 sequence is CASSLVRGPTGELFF. The CDR3 bases are TGTGCCAGCAGCTTGGTGCGGGGGCCTACCGGGGAGCTGTTTTTT. The whole variable domain, remainder taken from reference TRBV5-4 and TRBJ2-2, is ETGVTQSPTHLIKTRGQQVTLRCSSQSGHNTVSWYQQALGQGPQFIFQYYREEENGRGNFPPRFSGLQFPNYSSELNVNALELDDSALYLCASSLVRGPTGELFFGEGSRLTVL.

This clonotype occurred many times. The chain couples TRBV6-5 to TRBJ2-1, with D tentatively TRBD2 (5 bases). This CDR3 has 12 residues. Germline assignment: CDR1 MNHEY and CDR2 SVGAGI. V was pared by 5 bases and J by 10 bases, with 12 bases between. The DNA for the CDR3 is TGTGCCAGCAGTCGTGCCCGAGGGGAGCAGTTCTTC. Its translation: CASSRARGEQFF.